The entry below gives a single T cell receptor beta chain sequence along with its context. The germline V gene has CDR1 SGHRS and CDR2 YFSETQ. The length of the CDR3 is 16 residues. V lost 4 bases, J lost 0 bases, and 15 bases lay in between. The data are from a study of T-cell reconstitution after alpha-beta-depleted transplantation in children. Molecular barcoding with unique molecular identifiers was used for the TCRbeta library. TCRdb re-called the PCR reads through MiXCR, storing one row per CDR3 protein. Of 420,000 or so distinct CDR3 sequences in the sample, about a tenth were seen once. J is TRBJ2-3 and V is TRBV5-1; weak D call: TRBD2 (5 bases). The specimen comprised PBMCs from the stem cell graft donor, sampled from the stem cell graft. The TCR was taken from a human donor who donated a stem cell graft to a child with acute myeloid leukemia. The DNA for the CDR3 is TGCGCCAGCAGCCCGGAGGTGATCCGTAGCACAGATACGCAGTATTTT. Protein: CASSPEVIRSTDTQYF. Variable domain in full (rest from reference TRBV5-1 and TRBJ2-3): KAGVTQTPRYLIKTRGQQVTLSCSPISGHRSVSWYQQTPGQGLQFLFEYFSETQRNKGNFPGRFSGRQFSNSRSEMNVSTLELGDSALYLCASSPEVIRSTDTQYFGPGTRLTVL.